This TCR beta chain comes out of a study of blood T cell repertoires in COVID-19. For the study at large: PBMCs, B-cell-depleted T cells, or T cells provided the cDNA or gDNA that made up the material.

Original data processing: Amplification from reference gene primers served as the basis for estimated nucleated cell counts. TCRdb's copy holds only in-frame clones and misses some; the assay was immunoSEQ multiplex PCR. That table gives V, J and clone size, and the DNA gave D and trimming. The sample lists around 26,000 clones, approximately 90% occurring once. This sequence was found in a human donor with active COVID-19. The donor label of this sample is uncertain. The sample comprised peripheral blood.

The CDR3, as DNA: TGTGCCAGCAGTTTTCGGGAGACCCAGTACTTC. This encodes CASSFRETQYF. The chain recombines TRBV12-3 or TRBV12-4 with TRBJ2-5; the D is unclear. The V and J ends lost 3 bases and 5 bases respectively, with 4 bases between them. The CDR3 loop spans 11 amino acids.